This TCR beta chain appears in the sequencing data of a study of identical twins. Each CDR3 protein gets one entry after TCRdb re-called the 5' RACE reads with MiXCR. This table holds 1.5 million to 2 million distinct CDR3 sequences, about 31% found once. The V end was cut by 8 bases, the J end by 11 bases, with 27 bases between. This CDR3 has 15 amino acids. The sample was cord blood. The chain has TRBV12-3 or TRBV12-4 and TRBJ2-5; D possibly uses TRBD1 or TRBD2 (5 bases each). This clonotype originated in a newborn girl in good health. DNA for the CDR3: TGTGCCAGCTCGGGGACGGGAATGAGCTACAATGAGCAGTACTTC. Encoded protein: CASSGTGMSYNEQYF.